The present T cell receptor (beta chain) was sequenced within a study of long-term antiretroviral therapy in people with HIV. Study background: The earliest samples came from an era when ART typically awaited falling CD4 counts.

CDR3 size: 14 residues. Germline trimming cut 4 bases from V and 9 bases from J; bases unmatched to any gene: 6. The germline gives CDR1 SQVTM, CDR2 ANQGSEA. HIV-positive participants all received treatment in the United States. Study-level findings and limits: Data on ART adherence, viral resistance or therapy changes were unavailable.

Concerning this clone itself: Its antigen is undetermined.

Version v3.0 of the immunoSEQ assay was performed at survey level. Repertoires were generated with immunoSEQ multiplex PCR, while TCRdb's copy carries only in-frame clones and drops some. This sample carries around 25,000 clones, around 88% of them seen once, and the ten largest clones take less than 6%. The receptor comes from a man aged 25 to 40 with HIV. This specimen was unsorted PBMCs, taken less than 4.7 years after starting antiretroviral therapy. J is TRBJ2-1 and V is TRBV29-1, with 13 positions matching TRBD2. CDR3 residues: CSVAGLAGPIEQFF. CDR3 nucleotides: TGCAGCGTTGCGGGACTAGCGGGACCCATTGAGCAGTTCTTC.